This TCR beta chain emerged from a study of identical twins. The study, taken as a whole, reports: Invariant T cells like MAIT and iNKT could partly confound the zero-insertion analyses.

This CDR3 region has 12 residues. V dropped 5 bases and J dropped 8 bases, with 12 bases sitting between them. This clonotype has a count of ten or more. Its antigen is undetermined. TCRdb passed the 5' RACE reads through MiXCR, listing each CDR3 protein once. The table includes around 250,000 distinct CDR3 sequences, around 6.6% detected once. The same specimen was also included in a second study, on yellow fever vaccine responses in identical twins.

The chain is built from TRBV12-3 or TRBV12-4 and TRBJ1-1; D is uncertain. What was sequenced was memory (CD45RO+) T cells sorted from blood. The source is a woman younger than 35 in good health. The CDR3 coding sequence is TGTGCCAGCAGTCCAAGAACATCGGAAGCTTTCTTT. It translates to CASSPRTSEAFF.